The present T cell receptor (beta chain) was sequenced within a study of blood T cells in healthy people across ages. This clonotype was seen only a few times. The CDR3 runs 12 residues. Trimming took off 3 bases at V and 5 bases at J, with 7 bases between the two ends. In germline, CDR1 is SEHNR, CDR2 FQNEAQ (reference sequence). Alongside a J-beta primer mix, a sample-barcoded 5' primer served in a second PCR lasting 7 to 11 cycles. TCRdb reprocessed the 5' RACE reads with MiXCR, giving one entry per CDR3 protein. The sample consists of some 560,000 distinct CDR3 sequences, 27% of them appearing once. Extraction yielded at least 6 micrograms of total RNA per sample. These same records also appear under a second study, on T cells of mothers and their children. That source reports: Related mother-child pairs showed slightly higher but non-significant overlap than unrelated pairs. Across the analysis, no persistent microchimeric T cell clones were detected.

The chain recombines TRBV7-9 with TRBJ2-5, with D hard to call. The sequenced sample consisted of blood. This receptor was taken from a boy aged 2 to 10 in good health. Here the CDR3 reads CASSFMKETQYF. DNA for the CDR3: TGTGCCAGCAGCTTCATGAAGGAGACCCAGTACTTC.